The present TCR beta chain was sequenced within a study of blood T cell repertoires in COVID-19. This table comes from immunoSEQ multiplex PCR, and its TCRdb copy is limited to in-frame clones, with some not included. The sample shows about 200,000 clones, 75% to 85% of them seen only once. The TCR was taken from a human donor in a cohort sampled during active COVID-19. The sequenced sample consisted of peripheral blood.

In DNA, the CDR3 is TGCGCCAGCCGGGGGGGAGGCAATGAGCAGTTCTTC. It codes for CASRGGGNEQFF. The J gene is TRBJ2-1, the V gene TRBV5-1; 8 bases align to TRBD2. V was pared by 7 bases and J by 6 bases, with 3 bases of the junction left unmatched. This CDR3 comprises 12 residues. The V gene's germline CDR1 is SGHRS and CDR2 YFSETQ.